These 21 T cell receptor beta chains were sequenced from one sample in a study of blood T cell repertoires in COVID-19. TCRdb's copy holds only in-frame clones and misses some; the assay was immunoSEQ multiplex PCR. Among fewer than 200,000 clones listed, roughly 85% were seen once. Sequenced input: peripheral blood. The origin of the receptors is a human donor with acute or convalescent COVID-19. The donor label of this sample is uncertain.

The chain carries TRBV19 and TRBJ1-5; possible D gene TRBD1, 6 bases. This CDR3 has 14 amino acids. The germline V and J ends were trimmed by 5 bases and 2 bases, with 10 bases remaining between them. Per germline, CDR1 LNHDA and CDR2 SQIVND (reference sequence). As DNA, the CDR3 is TGTGCCAGTAGTCAGGGGAAGGGCAATCAGCCCCAGCATTTT. It specifies CASSQGKGNQPQHF.

The J gene is TRBJ1-1, the V gene TRBV2; 9 nucleotides agree with TRBD1. This CDR3 comprises 15 residues. The V and J ends lost 4 bases and 4 bases, in that order; junction bases with no gene match: 7. Germline V gene lookup returns CDR1 SNHLY and CDR2 FYNNEI. CDR3 in amino acids: CASSAQGQGGTEAFF. In DNA, the CDR3 is TGTGCCAGCAGTGCCCAGGGACAGGGAGGCACTGAAGCTTTCTTT.

This CDR3 is CASTQQGRGNTIYF. The CDR3 nucleotides read TGTGCCAGTACTCAACAGGGGAGAGGAAACACCATATATTTT. This sequence joins TRBV19 and TRBJ1-3, with TRBD1 matching over 7 bases. Losses at the gene ends were 7 bases for V and 4 bases for J; bases not matched to a gene: 7. This CDR3 comprises 14 residues. Germline V gene lookup returns CDR1 LNHDA and CDR2 SQIVND (reference sequence).

V and J are TRBV18 and TRBJ1-1, with TRBD1 matching over 9 bases. The J segment lost 4 bases and the V segment lost 4 bases, leaving 4 bases of the junction unmatched. Germline assignment: CDR1 KGHSH and CDR2 LQKENI. The CDR3 spans 14 residues. CDR3 DNA sequence: TGTGCCAGCTCACTCACAGGGGGCATCACTGAAGCTTTCTTT. Its translation: CASSLTGGITEAFF.

The chain carries TRBV15 and TRBJ2-3; D perhaps matches TRBD2 (6 bases). The CDR3 has 16 residues. Germline lookup yields CDR1 LNHNV and CDR2 YYDKDF (reference sequence). V was trimmed by 0 bases and J by 3 bases, leaving 13 bases between them. The DNA for the CDR3 is TGTGCCACCAGCAGAGATCGCCCCGGGAGTACAGATACGCAGTATTTT. Amino acid sequence: CATSRDRPGSTDTQYF.

The J gene is TRBJ2-7, the V gene TRBV6-6, with D perhaps TRBD1 (6 bases). This CDR3 contains 13 residues. In germline, CDR1 is MNHNY, CDR2 SVGAGI (reference sequence). Trimming removed 5 bases at V and 3 bases at J, with 11 bases between. CDR3 in amino acids: CASSIKDSYEQYF. CDR3 nucleotide sequence: TGTGCCAGCAGTATCAAGGACAGCTACGAGCAGTACTTC.

This chain joins TRBV7-8 and TRBJ1-3; 9 nucleotides agree with TRBD1. Germline CDR1 SGHVS, CDR2 FQNEAQ. This CDR3 region has 14 residues. The V segment lost 2 bases and the J segment 6 bases; nucleotides outside the gene matches: 2. The CDR3 loop reads CASSLWTGENTIYF. CDR3 DNA: TGTGCCAGCAGCTTATGGACAGGGGAAAACACCATATATTTT.

This chain links TRBV7-8 with TRBJ2-7, with 13 bases aligning to TRBD2. CDR1 SGHVS and CDR2 FQNEAQ come from the germline V gene. The CDR3 runs to 17 residues. The V and J ends lost 5 bases and 2 bases, in that order; junction bases with no gene match: 9. The CDR3 region has the DNA TGTGCCAGCAGCCCCAGACTAGCGGGGGGTATCACCTACGAGCAGTACTTC. Protein sequence: CASSPRLAGGITYEQYF.

This sequence joins TRBV4-2 and TRBJ1-5; 8 bases map to TRBD1. Germline V gives CDR1 LGHNA, CDR2 YNFKEQ. The J segment lost 7 bases and the V segment lost 0 bases, leaving 8 bases of the junction unmatched. This CDR3 contains 16 residues. CDR3 DNA: TGTGCCAGCAGCCAAGACCAGGGGGCGAGGTACCAGCCCCAGCATTTT. Its protein product is CASSQDQGARYQPQHF.

This clone has a handful of counts. This rearrangement joins TRBV27 to TRBJ2-1; D remains ambiguous. V lost 3 bases to trimming and J lost 5 bases, with 8 bases between them. Germline assignment: CDR1 MNHEY and CDR2 SMNVEV (reference sequence). CDR3 length: 13 residues. The CDR3 nucleotides are TGTGCCAGCAGTTTGAGGAAGGACAATGAGCAGTTCTTC. Translated, it gives CASSLRKDNEQFF.

This clone was seen just once. This rearrangement joins TRBV5-1 to TRBJ1-1; 7 bases align to TRBD1. The length of the CDR3 is 15 residues. Germline assignment: CDR1 SGHRS and CDR2 YFSETQ. The junction had 7 bases not matched to a gene; V was cut back by 2 bases and J by 3 bases. CDR3: CASSFSGGVYTEAFF. DNA of the CDR3: TGCGCCAGCAGCTTTTCAGGGGGTGTATACACTGAAGCTTTCTTT.

The rearrangement joins TRBV5-4 to TRBJ2-3; 9 bases agree with TRBD2. The ends lost 1 base at V and 0 bases at J; junction bases unmatched: 15. The V gene's germline CDR1 is SGHNT and CDR2 YYREEE (reference sequence). The CDR3 consists of 20 residues. The chain's CDR3 is CASSLPGGERGERSTDTQYF. CDR3 bases: TGTGCCAGCAGCTTGCCGGGGGGCGAGCGGGGGGAAAGGAGCACAGATACGCAGTATTTT.

The V gene is TRBV14, the J gene TRBJ2-3, with 9 bases aligning to TRBD1. This CDR3 contains 16 residues. The germline V gene has CDR1 SGHDN and CDR2 FVKESK. V trimming: 3 bases; J trimming: 0 bases; junction bases outside the gene matches: 4. The CDR3 bases are TGTGCCAGCAGCCAGGGGACAGGGACTAGCACAGATACGCAGTATTTT. Translation gives CASSQGTGTSTDTQYF.

A remark on this clone: The same CDR3 also results from other DNA sequences found in this sample. The V gene is TRBV18, the J gene TRBJ2-7, with 9 nucleotides matching TRBD1. CDR3 length: 13 amino acids. Germline CDR1 and CDR2: KGHSH and LQKENI. V lost 4 bases to trimming and J lost 4 bases; unmatched junction nucleotides: 2. CDR3 loop: CASSRDRDYEQYF. The DNA for the CDR3 is TGTGCCAGCTCACGGGACAGGGATTACGAGCAGTACTTC. The full variable domain, with the rest looked up from reference TRBV18 and TRBJ2-7, is NAGVMQNPRHLVRRRGQEARLRCSPMKGHSHVYWYRQLPEEGLKFMVYLQKENIIDESGMPKERFSAEFPKEGPSILRIQQVVRGDSAAYFCASSRDRDYEQYFGPGTRLTVT.

This CDR3 reads CAWRPPGQVTDTQYF. The CDR3 DNA follows: TGTGCCTGGAGGCCTCCGGGACAGGTCACAGATACGCAGTATTTT. The J gene is TRBJ2-3, the V gene TRBV30, with 8 bases fitting TRBD1. With V trimmed by 3 bases and J by 2 bases, 7 bases remained unmatched. CDR3 length: 15 residues. Germline CDR1 GTSNPN, CDR2 SVGIG (reference sequence).

V is TRBV19 and J is TRBJ1-2, with a tentative D call TRBD1 (6 bases). Deletions cut 4 bases from V and 4 bases from J, with 16 bases between. CDR3 size: 15 residues. In germline, CDR1 is LNHDA, CDR2 SQIVND (reference sequence). The CDR3: CASSSLSGQSYGYTF. The CDR3 nucleotides are TGTGCCAGTAGTAGTCTTTCTGGACAGTCCTATGGCTACACCTTC.

The gene calls are TRBV19 and TRBJ2-1, with D tentatively TRBD2 (6 bases). The germline gives CDR1 LNHDA, CDR2 SQIVND (reference sequence). The CDR3 is 11 amino acids. Trimming shortened V by 2 bases and J by 14 bases, and 10 bases separated the two germline ends. CDR3 nucleotides: TGTGCCAGTAGTATATGGGGGGAAAAGTTCTTC. This codes for CASSIWGEKFF.

Here the CDR3 reads CATSAPEKPGGTQYF. CDR3 sequence (DNA): TGTGCCACCAGTGCCCCGGAAAAGCCGGGGGGGACCCAGTACTTC. V gene TRBV24-1 combines with J gene TRBJ2-5; the match to TRBD2 covers 7 bases. The CDR3 loop spans 15 amino acids. V lost 5 bases, J lost 7 bases, and 12 bases stayed unmatched. Germline V gene data show CDR1 as KGHDR and CDR2 as SFDVKD.

This rearrangement joins TRBV5-1 to TRBJ2-3; no clear D gene. Germline values: CDR1 SGHRS, CDR2 YFSETQ. This CDR3 comprises 15 residues. The V gene lost 5 bases and the J gene lost 6 bases, with 19 bases spanning the gap. This CDR3 is CASSLSGPPADTQYF. DNA of the CDR3: TGCGCCAGCAGTCTCTCGGGTCCTCCGGCGGATACGCAGTATTTT.

V gene TRBV11-2 combines with J gene TRBJ1-1, with D hard to call. Trimming left V 7 bases short and J 1 base short, with 13 bases between. CDR3 length: 14 residues. Germline V gene lookup returns CDR1 SGHAT and CDR2 FQNNGV. The CDR3 bases are TGTGCCAGCACCTCTAGTCCCTGGAACACTGAAGCTTTCTTT. Its translation is CASTSSPWNTEAFF.

CDR3 nucleotides: TGTGCCAGACTTGGAGGGAACTATGGCTACACCTTC. Protein sequence: CARLGGNYGYTF. The chain couples TRBV19 to TRBJ1-2; D remains unclear. Germline values: CDR1 LNHDA, CDR2 SQIVND (reference sequence). Trimming left V 9 bases short and J 2 bases short, with 10 bases between. This CDR3 has 12 residues.